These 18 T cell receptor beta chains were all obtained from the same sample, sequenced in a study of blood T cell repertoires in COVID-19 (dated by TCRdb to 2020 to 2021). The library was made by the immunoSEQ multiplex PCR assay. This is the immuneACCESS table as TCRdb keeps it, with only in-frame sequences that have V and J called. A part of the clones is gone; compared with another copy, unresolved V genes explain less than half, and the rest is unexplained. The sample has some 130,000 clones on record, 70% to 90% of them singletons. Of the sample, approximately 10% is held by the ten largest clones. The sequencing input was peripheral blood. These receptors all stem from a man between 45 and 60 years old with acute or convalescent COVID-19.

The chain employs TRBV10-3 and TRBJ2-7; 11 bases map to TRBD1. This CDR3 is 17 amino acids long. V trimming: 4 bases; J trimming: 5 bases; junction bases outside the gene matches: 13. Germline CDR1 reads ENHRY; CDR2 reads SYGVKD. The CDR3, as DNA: TGTGCCATCAGTGGAACGTCCGACGGGACAGGGGGAGACGAGCAGTACTTC. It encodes CAISGTSDGTGGDEQYF.

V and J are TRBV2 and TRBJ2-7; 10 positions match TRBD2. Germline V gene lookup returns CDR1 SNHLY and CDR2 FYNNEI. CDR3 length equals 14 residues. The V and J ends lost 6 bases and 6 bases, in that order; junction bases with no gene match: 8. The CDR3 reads CASRLSGGASEQYF. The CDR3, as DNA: TGTGCCAGCAGGCTCAGCGGGGGGGCTTCCGAGCAGTACTTC. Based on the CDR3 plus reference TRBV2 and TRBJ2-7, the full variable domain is EPEVTQTPSHQVTQMGQEVILRCVPISNHLYFYWYRQILGQKVEFLVSFYNNEISEKSEIFDDQFSVERPDGSNFTLKIRSTKLEDSAMYFCASRLSGGASEQYFGPGTRLTVT.

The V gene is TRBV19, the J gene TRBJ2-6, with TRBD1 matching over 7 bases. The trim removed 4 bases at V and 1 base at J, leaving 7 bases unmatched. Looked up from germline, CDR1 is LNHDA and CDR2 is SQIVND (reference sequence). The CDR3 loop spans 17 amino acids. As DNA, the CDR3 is TGTGCCAGTAGTACTGGGACAGTTAGATCTGGGGCCAACGTCCTGACTTTC. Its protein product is CASSTGTVRSGANVLTF.

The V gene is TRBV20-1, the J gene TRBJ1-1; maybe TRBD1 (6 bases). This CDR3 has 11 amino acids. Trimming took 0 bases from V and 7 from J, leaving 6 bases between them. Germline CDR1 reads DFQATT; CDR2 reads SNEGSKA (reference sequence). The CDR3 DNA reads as TGCAGTGCTAGAGACAGGGGTGAAGCTTTCTTT. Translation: CSARDRGEAFF.

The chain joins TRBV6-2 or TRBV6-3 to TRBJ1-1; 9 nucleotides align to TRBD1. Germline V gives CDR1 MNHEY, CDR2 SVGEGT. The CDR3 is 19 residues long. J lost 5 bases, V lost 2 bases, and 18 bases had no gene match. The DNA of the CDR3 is TGTGCCAGCAGTTACGCGGGTAAGGGACAGGGCTCACGAAGGACTGAAGCTTTCTTT. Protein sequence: CASSYAGKGQGSRRTEAFF.

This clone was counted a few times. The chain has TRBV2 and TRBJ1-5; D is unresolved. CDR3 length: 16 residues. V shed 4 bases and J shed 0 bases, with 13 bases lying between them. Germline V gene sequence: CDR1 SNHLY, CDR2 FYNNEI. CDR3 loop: CASSAGSGSSNQPQHF. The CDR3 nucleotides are TGTGCCAGCAGTGCCGGATCCGGGAGTAGCAATCAGCCCCAGCATTTT.

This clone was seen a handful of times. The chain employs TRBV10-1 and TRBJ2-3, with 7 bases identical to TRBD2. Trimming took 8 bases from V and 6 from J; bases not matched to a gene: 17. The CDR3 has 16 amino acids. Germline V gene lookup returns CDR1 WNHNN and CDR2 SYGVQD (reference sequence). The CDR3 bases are TGCGCCAGCTCCGAATTACGGGCGGGAGTATTGGATACGCAGTATTTT. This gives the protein CASSELRAGVLDTQYF.

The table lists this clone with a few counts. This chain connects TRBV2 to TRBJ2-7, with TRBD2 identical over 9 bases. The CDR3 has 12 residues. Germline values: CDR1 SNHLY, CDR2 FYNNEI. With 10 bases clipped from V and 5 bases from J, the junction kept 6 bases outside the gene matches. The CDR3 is CATKGLANEQYF. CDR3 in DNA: TGTGCCACCAAAGGACTAGCGAACGAGCAGTACTTC.

CDR3 in amino acids: CASSLASTEAFF. In nucleotides, the CDR3 is TGTGCCAGCTCATTGGCTAGCACTGAAGCTTTCTTT. V usage is TRBV18 and J usage is TRBJ1-1; D remains unclear. V lost 5 bases to trimming and J lost 4 bases, with 8 bases between them. CDR1 and CDR2 from the germline V gene are KGHSH and LQKENI. This CDR3 comprises 12 residues.

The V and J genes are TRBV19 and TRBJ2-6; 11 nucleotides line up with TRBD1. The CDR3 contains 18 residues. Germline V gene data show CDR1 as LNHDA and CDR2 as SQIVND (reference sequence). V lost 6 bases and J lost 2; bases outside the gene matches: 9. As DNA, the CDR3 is TGTGCCAGTAGGGCCTGGACAGGGGGCTTGCCTGGGGCCAACGTCCTGACTTTC. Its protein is CASRAWTGGLPGANVLTF.

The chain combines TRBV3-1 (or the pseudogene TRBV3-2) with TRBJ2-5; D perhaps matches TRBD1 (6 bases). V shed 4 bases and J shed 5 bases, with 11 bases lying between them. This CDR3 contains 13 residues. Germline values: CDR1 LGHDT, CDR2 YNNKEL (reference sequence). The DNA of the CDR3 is TGTGCCAGCAGCCGCGGACAGCCGGAGACCCAGTACTTC. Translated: CASSRGQPETQYF.

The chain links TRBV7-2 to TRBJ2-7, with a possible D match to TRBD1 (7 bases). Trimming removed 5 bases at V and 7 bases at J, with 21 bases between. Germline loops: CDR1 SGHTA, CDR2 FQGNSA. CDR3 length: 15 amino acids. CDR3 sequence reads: CASSIFRGAFEEQYF. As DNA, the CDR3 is TGTGCCAGCAGCATCTTCAGGGGGGCCTTTGAAGAGCAGTACTTC.

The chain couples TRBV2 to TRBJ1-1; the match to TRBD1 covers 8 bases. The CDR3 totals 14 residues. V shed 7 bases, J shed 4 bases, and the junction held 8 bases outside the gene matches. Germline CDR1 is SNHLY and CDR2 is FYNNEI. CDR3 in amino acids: CASIPDRAGTEAFF. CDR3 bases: TGTGCCAGCATCCCGGACAGGGCGGGCACTGAAGCTTTCTTT.

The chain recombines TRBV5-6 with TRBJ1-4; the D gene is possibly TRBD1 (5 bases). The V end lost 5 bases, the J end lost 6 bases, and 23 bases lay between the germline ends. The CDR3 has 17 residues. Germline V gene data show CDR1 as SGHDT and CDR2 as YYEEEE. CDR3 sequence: CASRISPGGGLDEKLFF. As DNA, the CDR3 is TGTGCCAGCAGGATCAGTCCCGGCGGGGGTCTGGATGAAAAACTGTTTTTT.

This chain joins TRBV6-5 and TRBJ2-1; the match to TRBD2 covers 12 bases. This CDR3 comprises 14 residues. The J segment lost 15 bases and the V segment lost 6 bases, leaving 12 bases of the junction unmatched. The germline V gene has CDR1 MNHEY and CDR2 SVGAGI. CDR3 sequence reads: CASRMEASGGAPFF. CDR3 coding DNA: TGTGCCAGCAGGATGGAGGCTAGCGGGGGGGCCCCGTTCTTC.

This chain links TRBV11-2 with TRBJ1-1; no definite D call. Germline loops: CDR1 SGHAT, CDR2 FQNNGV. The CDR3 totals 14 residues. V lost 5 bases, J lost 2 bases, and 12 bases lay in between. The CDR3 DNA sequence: TGTGCCAGCAGCCCCTACGCGGCTAACACTGAAGCTTTCTTT. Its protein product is CASSPYAANTEAFF. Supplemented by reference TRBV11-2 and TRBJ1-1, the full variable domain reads EAGVAQSPRYKIIEKRQSVAFWCNPISGHATLYWYQQILGQGPKLLIQFQNNGVVDDSQLPKDRFSAERLKGVDSTLKIQPAKLEDSAVYLCASSPYAANTEAFFGQGTRLTVV.

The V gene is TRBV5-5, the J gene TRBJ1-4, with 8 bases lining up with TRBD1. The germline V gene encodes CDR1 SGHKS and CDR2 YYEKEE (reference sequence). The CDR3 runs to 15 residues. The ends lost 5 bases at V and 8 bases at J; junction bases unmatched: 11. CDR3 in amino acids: CASRNKPGGAEKLFF. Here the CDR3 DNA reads TGTGCCAGCAGGAACAAACCAGGGGGCGCGGAAAAACTGTTTTTT.

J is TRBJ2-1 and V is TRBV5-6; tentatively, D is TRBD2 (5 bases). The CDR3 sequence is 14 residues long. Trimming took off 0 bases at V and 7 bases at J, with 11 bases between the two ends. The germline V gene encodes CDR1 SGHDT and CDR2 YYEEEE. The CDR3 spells CASSLGSPGNEQFF. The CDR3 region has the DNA TGTGCCAGCAGCTTGGGCAGCCCGGGAAATGAGCAGTTCTTC.